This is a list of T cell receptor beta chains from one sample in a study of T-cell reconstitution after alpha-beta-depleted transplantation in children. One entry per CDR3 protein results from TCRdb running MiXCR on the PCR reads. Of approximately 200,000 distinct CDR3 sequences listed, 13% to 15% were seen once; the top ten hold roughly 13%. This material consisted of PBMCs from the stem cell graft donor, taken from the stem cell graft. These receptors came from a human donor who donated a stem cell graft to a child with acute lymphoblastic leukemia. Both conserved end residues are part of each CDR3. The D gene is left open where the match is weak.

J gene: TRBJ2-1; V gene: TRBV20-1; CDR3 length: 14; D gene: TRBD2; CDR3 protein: CSARTGGRNNEQFF
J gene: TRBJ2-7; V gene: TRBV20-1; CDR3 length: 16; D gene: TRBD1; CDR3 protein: CSARAFQDRGNYEQYF
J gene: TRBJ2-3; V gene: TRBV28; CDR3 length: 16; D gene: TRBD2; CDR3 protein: CASTLPGLAGTDTQYF
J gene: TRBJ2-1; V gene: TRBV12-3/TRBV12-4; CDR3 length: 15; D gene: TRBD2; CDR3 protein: CASTPRLAGGNEQFF
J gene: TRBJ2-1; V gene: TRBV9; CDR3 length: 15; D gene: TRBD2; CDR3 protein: CASSVSTSGSNEQFF
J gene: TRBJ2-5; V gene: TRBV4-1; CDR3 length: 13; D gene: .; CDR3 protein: CASSQGDQETQYF
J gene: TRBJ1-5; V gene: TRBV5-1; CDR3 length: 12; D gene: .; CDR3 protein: CASDCGNQPQHF
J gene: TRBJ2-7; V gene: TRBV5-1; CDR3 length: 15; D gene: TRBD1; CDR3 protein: CASSKGQGVAYEQYF
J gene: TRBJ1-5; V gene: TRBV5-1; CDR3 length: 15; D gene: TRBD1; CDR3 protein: CASSPGTGSAQPQHF
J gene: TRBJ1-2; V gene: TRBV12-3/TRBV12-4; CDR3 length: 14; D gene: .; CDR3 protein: CASSLRPEVGGYTF
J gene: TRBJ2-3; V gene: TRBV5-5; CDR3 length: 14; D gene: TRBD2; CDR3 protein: CASSRAGDTDTQYF
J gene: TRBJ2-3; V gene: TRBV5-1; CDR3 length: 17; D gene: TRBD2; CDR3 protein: CASSSKQTSGVTDTQYF
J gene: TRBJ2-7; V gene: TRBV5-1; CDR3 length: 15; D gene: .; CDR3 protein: CASSLASMDGYEQYF
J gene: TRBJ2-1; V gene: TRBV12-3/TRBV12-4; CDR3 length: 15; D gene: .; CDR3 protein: CASSLAGASYNEQFF
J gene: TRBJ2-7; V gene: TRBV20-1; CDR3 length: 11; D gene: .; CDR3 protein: CSARGSDEQYF
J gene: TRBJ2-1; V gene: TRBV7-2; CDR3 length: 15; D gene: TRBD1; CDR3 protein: CASSLGTGSYNEQFF
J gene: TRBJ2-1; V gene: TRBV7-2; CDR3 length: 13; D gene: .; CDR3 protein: CASSLAGRHEQFF
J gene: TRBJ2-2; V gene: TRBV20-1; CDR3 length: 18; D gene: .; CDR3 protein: CSAPLGPAGVGNTGELFF
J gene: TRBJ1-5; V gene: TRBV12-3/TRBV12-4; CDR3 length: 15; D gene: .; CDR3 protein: CASSYDSSTNQPQHF
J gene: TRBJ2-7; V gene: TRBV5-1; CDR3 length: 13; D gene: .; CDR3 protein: CASSLEAAAEQYF
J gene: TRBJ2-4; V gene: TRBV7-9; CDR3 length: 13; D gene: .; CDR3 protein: CASSSRGGNIQYF
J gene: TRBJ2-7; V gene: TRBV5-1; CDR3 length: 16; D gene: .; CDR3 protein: CASSLNWAGITYEQYF
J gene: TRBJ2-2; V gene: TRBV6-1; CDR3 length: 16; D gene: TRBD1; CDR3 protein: CASSRPGTGYTGELFF
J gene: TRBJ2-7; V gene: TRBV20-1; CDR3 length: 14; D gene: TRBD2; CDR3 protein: CSARGLAESYEQYF
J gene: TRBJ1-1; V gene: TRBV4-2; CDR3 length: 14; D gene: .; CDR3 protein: CASTSKTANTEAFF
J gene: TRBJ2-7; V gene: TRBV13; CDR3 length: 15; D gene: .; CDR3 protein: CASSEYRQVKNEQYF
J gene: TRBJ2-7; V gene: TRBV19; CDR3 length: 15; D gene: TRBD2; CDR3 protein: CASSMTSGSNYEQYF
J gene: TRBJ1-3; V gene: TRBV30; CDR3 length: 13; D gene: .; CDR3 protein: CAWTGTSGNTIYF
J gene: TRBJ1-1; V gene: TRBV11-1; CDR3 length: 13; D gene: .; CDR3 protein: CASSLAHNTEAFF
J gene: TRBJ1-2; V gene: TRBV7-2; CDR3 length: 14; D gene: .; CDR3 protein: CASRRETQVYGYTF
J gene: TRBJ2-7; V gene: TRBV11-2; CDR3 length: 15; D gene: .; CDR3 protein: CASSLSRGTVYEQYF
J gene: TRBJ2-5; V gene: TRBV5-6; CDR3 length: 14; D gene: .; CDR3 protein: CASSLKLVEETQYF
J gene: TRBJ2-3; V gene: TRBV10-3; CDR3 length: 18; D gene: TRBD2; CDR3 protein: CAISESMTSGSSKDTQYF
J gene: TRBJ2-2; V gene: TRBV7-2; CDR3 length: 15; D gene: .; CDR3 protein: CASSPRGLNTGELFF
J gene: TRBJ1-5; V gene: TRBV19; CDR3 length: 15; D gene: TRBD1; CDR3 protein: CASSIEGQSNQPQHF
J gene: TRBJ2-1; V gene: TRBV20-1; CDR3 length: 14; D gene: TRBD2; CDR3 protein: CSALAGGTYNEQFF
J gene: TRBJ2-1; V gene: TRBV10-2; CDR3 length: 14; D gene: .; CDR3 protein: CASKPRHPTNEQFF
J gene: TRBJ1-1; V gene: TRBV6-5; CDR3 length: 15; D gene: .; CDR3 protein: CASSYSSQGLTEAFF
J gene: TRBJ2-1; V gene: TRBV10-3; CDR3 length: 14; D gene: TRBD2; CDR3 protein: CATGLAGSYNEQFF
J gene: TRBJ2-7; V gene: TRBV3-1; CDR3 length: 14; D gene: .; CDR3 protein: CASSPGWGLYEQYF